This TCR beta chain was sequenced during a study of CD8 T cells in ankylosing spondylitis. Researchers built TCR beta libraries using quantitative 5'-RACE with molecular barcodes. TCRdb reprocessed the 5' RACE reads with MiXCR, giving one entry per CDR3 protein. The data hold 250,000 to 350,000 distinct CDR3 sequences, with more than 20% observed a single time. Whole-study results and caveats: Before this, some motif variants had been reported in reactive arthritis synovial fluid and blood. Disease-associated clones were reportedly significantly overrepresented in matched ankylosing spondylitis synovial fluid. There was a TCR beta motif, made of eight highly homologous variants, that appeared characteristic of ankylosing spondylitis blood.

The length of the CDR3 is 17 residues. Germline V gene lookup returns CDR1 MGHDK and CDR2 SYGVNS. V was trimmed by 4 bases and J by 0 bases, leaving 16 bases between them. Points on this clonotype: As yet, its antigen is unknown.

The source material was blood, either unsorted or a sorted T cell fraction (not recorded which). The TCR sequence derives from a female donor with ankylosing spondylitis or in good health (not recorded which). The rearrangement uses TRBV25-1 and TRBJ2-1; tentative D call: TRBD2 (6 bases). The CDR3 region is CASSGRAGLSSYNEQFF. As DNA, the CDR3 is TGTGCCAGCAGTGGGAGGGCGGGGCTAAGCTCCTACAATGAGCAGTTCTTC.